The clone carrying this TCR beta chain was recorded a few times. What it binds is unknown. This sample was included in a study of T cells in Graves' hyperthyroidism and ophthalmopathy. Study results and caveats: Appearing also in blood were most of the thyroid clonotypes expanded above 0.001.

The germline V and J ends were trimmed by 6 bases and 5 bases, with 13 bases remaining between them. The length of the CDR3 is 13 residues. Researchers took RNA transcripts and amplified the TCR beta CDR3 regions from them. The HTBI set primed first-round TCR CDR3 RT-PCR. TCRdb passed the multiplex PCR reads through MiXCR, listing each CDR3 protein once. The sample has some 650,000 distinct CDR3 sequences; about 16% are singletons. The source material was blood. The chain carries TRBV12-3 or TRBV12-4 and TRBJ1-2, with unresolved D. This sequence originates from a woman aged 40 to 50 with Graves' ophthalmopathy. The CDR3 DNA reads TGTGCCAGCAGCCGGGCCGCGGAATATGGCTACACCTTC. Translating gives CASSRAAEYGYTF.